The 30 T cell receptor beta chains below come from one sample, sequenced in a study of response to subunit inactivated influenza vaccine (dated by TCRdb to the late 2010s). Library construction relied on RT-PCR. Instrument used: Illumina HiSeq 2500. TCRdb reanalyzed the raw reads on its own, using fastp at Q25 for trimming and MiXCR for clone calling, and kept in-frame beta chains. Here each entry gathers all rows of one CDR3 protein and keeps the most common genes and DNA. The sample table holds about 540,000 distinct CDR3 sequences, of which around a quarter were seen once. The top ten constitute approximately 2.9% of the sample. In addition, the sample was reused for a study of T cells expressing NK-cell markers. The second study also describes: TCR beta cDNA libraries were made by 5'RACE template switching that added a universal primer site and unique molecular identifiers.

The sample was CD4+ T cells sorted from PBMCs, taken approximately 13 days after vaccination. All receptors come from a man in his forties or fifties who received an inactivated influenza vaccine. Donor details come from another sample of the same person, matched by shared clones.

There are many counts of this clonotype. The chain combines TRBV6-2 or TRBV6-3 with TRBJ2-1; D might be TRBD2 (5 bases). V was shortened by 0 bases and J by 3 bases, with 9 bases between the two germline ends. The CDR3 has 15 residues. CDR1 and CDR2 (germline): MNHEY, SVGEGT. The CDR3 DNA is TGTGCCAGCAGTTACTCCGGGAACTACTACAATGAGCAGTTCTTC. Translating it yields CASSYSGNYYNEQFF.

There are a few counts of this clonotype. The chain employs TRBV20-1 and TRBJ1-1; D possibly corresponds to TRBD1 (6 bases). CDR3 size: 16 residues. Germline V gene data show CDR1 as DFQATT and CDR2 as SNEGSKA (reference sequence). Trimming shortened V by 3 bases and J by 4 bases, and 21 bases separated the two germline ends. CDR3 sequence: CSARALNRALSTEAFF. Written as DNA, the CDR3 is TGCAGTGCTAGGGCACTGAACAGGGCTCTGAGCACTGAAGCTTTCTTT.

CDR3 bases: TGTGCCAGCAGTTATGTCTCGGGCGCCTACGAGCAGTACTTC. It specifies CASSYVSGAYEQYF. V is TRBV28 and J is TRBJ2-7; D is undetermined. CDR3 length: 14 amino acids. Germline assignment: CDR1 MDHEN and CDR2 SYDVKM. V lost 4 bases and J lost 2, with 12 bases in between.

The rearrangement links TRBV20-1 to TRBJ1-4; D possibly corresponds to TRBD1 (5 bases). This CDR3 is built from 13 residues. Germline assignment: CDR1 DFQATT and CDR2 SNEGSKA (reference sequence). V lost 5 bases and J 5 bases, leaving 12 bases between the germline ends. CDR3 sequence reads: CSAGGTGNEKLFF. CDR3 in DNA: TGCAGTGCTGGAGGGACGGGAAATGAAAAACTGTTTTTT.

This clonotype occurred a few times. V gene TRBV6-2 or TRBV6-3 combines with J gene TRBJ1-1, with D hard to call. V was pared by 6 bases and J by 10 bases, with 12 bases between. Looked up from germline, CDR1 is MNHEY and CDR2 is SVGEGT. The CDR3 consists of 11 residues. CDR3 in DNA: TGTGCCAGCAGGCCGGGATCTTCAGCTTTCTTT. The encoded protein is CASRPGSSAFF.

V gene TRBV20-1 combines with J gene TRBJ2-5; D is tentatively TRBD1 or TRBD2 (6 bases each). V lost 2 bases and J 5 bases, leaving 15 bases between the germline ends. The CDR3 loop spans 14 amino acids. CDR1 is DFQATT, CDR2 SNEGSKA, per germline (reference sequence). CDR3 in amino acids: CSARQLRGLETQYF. In DNA, the CDR3 is TGCAGTGCTAGACAACTCCGGGGGCTTGAGACCCAGTACTTC.

This clonotype showed up just a few times. The V gene is TRBV6-4, the J gene TRBJ2-1; 9 nucleotides align to TRBD2. V gave up 4 bases and J gave up 4 bases; unmatched junction bases: 8. The CDR3 covers 16 residues. Germline CDR1 and CDR2: MRHNA and SNTAGT. CDR3 in amino acids: CASSAMAGGQYNEQFF. The CDR3 bases are TGTGCCAGCAGTGCCATGGCGGGAGGGCAGTACAATGAGCAGTTCTTC.

V and J are TRBV5-1 and TRBJ2-5; 8 nucleotides match TRBD1. The V segment lost 1 base and the J segment 4 bases; nucleotides outside the gene matches: 3. This CDR3 is built from 14 residues. CDR1 is SGHRS, CDR2 YFSETQ, per germline. The CDR3 DNA reads TGCGCCAGCAGCTTGAACAGGGGGTCAGAGACCCAGTACTTC. It is translated as CASSLNRGSETQYF.

The gene calls are TRBV6-2 or TRBV6-3 and TRBJ1-5; no clear D. With 0 bases removed from V and 7 bases from J, the gap between germline ends came to 13 bases. Germline V gene lookup returns CDR1 MNHEY and CDR2 SVGEGT. The CDR3 runs to 15 residues. The CDR3 region is CASSYSVYAGQPQHF. The DNA of the CDR3 is TGTGCCAGCAGTTACTCGGTCTACGCGGGCCAGCCCCAGCATTTT.

The rearrangement uses TRBV6-1 and TRBJ2-1, with D tentatively TRBD1 (5 bases). V was trimmed by 3 bases and J by 2 bases, leaving 14 bases between them. In germline, CDR1 is MNHNS, CDR2 SASEGT. This CDR3 contains 16 residues. The CDR3 loop is CASSETASGPYNEQFF. DNA of the CDR3: TGTGCCAGCAGTGAGACAGCCTCTGGACCCTACAATGAGCAGTTCTTC.

At least ten counts were recorded for this clonotype. The rearrangement uses TRBV14 and TRBJ2-7; perhaps D is TRBD1 or TRBD2 (5 bases each). Trimming removed 8 bases from V and 7 bases from J, with 15 bases in between. The CDR3 totals 12 residues. Germline V gives CDR1 SGHDN, CDR2 FVKESK. The CDR3 region is CASRAEGSEQYF. The CDR3, as DNA: TGTGCCAGCCGGGCCGAGGGGAGTGAGCAGTACTTC.

This clonotype has more than one count but fewer than ten. The J gene is TRBJ2-5, the V gene TRBV12-3 or TRBV12-4, with 15 bases identical to TRBD2. CDR3 size: 18 residues. The J segment lost 1 base and the V segment lost 5 bases, leaving 8 bases of the junction unmatched. DNA of the CDR3: TGTGCCAGCAGTCCAGGGACTAGCGGGAGGCCCACCCAAGAGACCCAGTACTTC. Its translation is CASSPGTSGRPTQETQYF.

This clonotype was counted only a few times. This chain connects TRBV10-3 to TRBJ1-1; D remains ambiguous. From germline, CDR1 is ENHRY and CDR2 SYGVKD. V lost 5 bases and J lost 1, with 8 bases in between. There are 13 residues in the CDR3. CDR3 in DNA: TGTGCCATCAGTTCTGGAGAGAACACTGAAGCTTTCTTT. Residues: CAISSGENTEAFF.

This clonotype was counted ten times or more. The chain recombines TRBV5-1 with TRBJ2-5; D not certain. Trimming shortened V by 4 bases and J by 3 bases, and 13 bases separated the two germline ends. Per germline, CDR1 SGHRS and CDR2 YFSETQ. The CDR3 is 14 residues long. CDR3 residues: CASSPTTGEETQYF. The CDR3 nucleotides are TGCGCCAGCAGCCCGACGACGGGTGAAGAGACCCAGTACTTC.

This clonotype has just one count. This rearrangement joins TRBV7-9 to TRBJ2-6; D gene ambiguous. The germline gives CDR1 SEHNR, CDR2 FQNEAQ (reference sequence). This CDR3 comprises 16 residues. Deletions cut 7 bases from V and 1 base from J, with 14 bases between. CDR3 coding DNA: TGTGCCAGCACCCCACCAAGCGCGTCTGGGGCCAACGTCCTGACTTTC. It is translated as CASTPPSASGANVLTF.

This clonotype was counted ten times or more. The chain uses TRBV6-2 or TRBV6-3 and TRBJ2-1; 9 positions agree with TRBD2. CDR3 size: 14 residues. Losses at the gene ends were 8 bases for V and 10 bases for J; bases not matched to a gene: 12. Germline CDR1 and CDR2: MNHEY and SVGEGT. This CDR3 reads CASGLAGPLSEQFF. In DNA form, the CDR3 reads TGTGCCAGCGGCCTAGCGGGACCCCTAAGCGAGCAGTTCTTC.

This clonotype appeared many times. The V and J genes are TRBV11-2 and TRBJ2-2, with TRBD1 as a possible D gene (5 bases). The CDR3 is 14 residues long. The V end lost 2 bases, the J end lost 3 bases, and 7 bases lay between the germline ends. Germline loops: CDR1 SGHAT, CDR2 FQNNGV. The CDR3 region has the DNA TGTGCCAGCAGCTTAACAGGACACACCGGGGAGCTGTTTTTT. Protein product: CASSLTGHTGELFF.

The sample holds a few counts of this clonotype. The chain joins TRBV10-2 to TRBJ2-7; D possibly uses TRBD1 or TRBD2 (5 bases each). V dropped 3 bases and J dropped 9 bases, with 15 bases sitting between them. The germline gives CDR1 WSHSY, CDR2 SAAADI. The length of the CDR3 is 13 residues. In DNA form, the CDR3 reads TGCGCCAGCAGTGAAAGCGGCAGGGCTGCGCAGTACTTC. Residues: CASSESGRAAQYF.

The chain uses TRBV28 and TRBJ2-5; D unclear. Between the trimmed V and J ends, which lost 5 bases and 0 bases, there was a span of 7 bases. The germline V gene has CDR1 MDHEN and CDR2 SYDVKM. The CDR3 runs 13 residues. As DNA, the CDR3 is TGTGCCAGCAGTAAGCTGTACCAAGAGACCCAGTACTTC. It yields the protein CASSKLYQETQYF.

J is TRBJ1-4 and V is TRBV15; 7 positions match TRBD1. The CDR3 covers 15 residues. J gave up 7 bases and V 5 bases, and 10 bases lay outside the gene matches. CDR1 and CDR2 (germline): LNHNV, YYDKDF (reference sequence). CDR3: CATSPRTGSTEKLFF. The CDR3 nucleotides are TGTGCCACCAGCCCCCGGACAGGATCAACTGAAAAACTGTTTTTT.

The CDR3 nucleotides are TGTGCCAGCAGCCAAGAAACTAGCGGGAGGATGGAGACCCAGTACTTC. Protein: CASSQETSGRMETQYF. V gene TRBV14 combines with J gene TRBJ2-5; 12 nucleotides line up with TRBD2. Germline V gene sequence: CDR1 SGHDN, CDR2 FVKESK. Trimming cost V 0 bases and J 5 bases; bases outside gene matches: 4. This CDR3 is built from 16 residues.

This clonotype was observed a handful of times. The V call is TRBV7-9, the J call TRBJ2-3, with 7 bases lining up with TRBD2. This CDR3 comprises 15 residues. The junction had 9 bases not matched to a gene; V was cut back by 2 bases and J by 7 bases. CDR1 is SEHNR, CDR2 FQNEAQ, per germline (reference sequence). CDR3 sequence reads: CASSLRGLPKHTQYF. CDR3 bases: TGTGCCAGCAGCTTACGGGGACTACCTAAACATACGCAGTATTTT.

J is TRBJ2-3 and V is TRBV4-2; 8 bases line up with TRBD2. CDR1 LGHNA and CDR2 YNFKEQ come from the germline V gene. The CDR3 consists of 18 residues. J gave up 3 bases and V 5 bases, and 16 bases lay outside the gene matches. DNA of the CDR3: TGTGCCAGCAGCGGAAGAGCGGGAGAGGGGTATAGAACAGATACGCAGTATTTT. As protein: CASSGRAGEGYRTDTQYF.

The chain is built from TRBV5-6 and TRBJ2-7; D may match TRBD1 or TRBD2 (6 bases each). Germline V lookup: CDR1 SGHDT, CDR2 YYEEEE. CDR3 length: 16 residues. V lost 2 bases and J lost 7, with 22 bases in between. The DNA of the CDR3 is TGTGCCAGCAGCTTACCGGGACATCGACTAGGGGAAGAGCAGTACTTC. Protein: CASSLPGHRLGEEQYF.

This clonotype was observed a few times. J is TRBJ2-7 and V is TRBV10-3; D perhaps matches TRBD1 (7 bases). Trimming left V 4 bases short and J 3 bases short, with 10 bases between. There are 13 residues in the CDR3. Germline CDR1 reads ENHRY; CDR2 reads SYGVKD. The CDR3 nucleotides are TGTGCCATCAGTGCCCAGGGGGGCTACGAGCAGTACTTC. Its translation: CAISAQGGYEQYF.

This clonotype has a handful of counts. This chain joins TRBV6-2 or TRBV6-3 and TRBJ2-3; D is ambiguous. CDR1 and CDR2 from the germline V gene are MNHEY and SVGEGT. Trimming cost V 6 bases and J 1 base, with 17 bases left between them. There are 16 residues in the CDR3. CDR3 DNA sequence: TGTGCCAGCAGCTGGTCCAGATTCCGGGGCACAGATACGCAGTATTTT. Its protein is CASSWSRFRGTDTQYF.

This chain links TRBV20-1 with TRBJ2-1; the match to TRBD2 covers 9 bases. Per germline, CDR1 DFQATT and CDR2 SNEGSKA (reference sequence). The CDR3 runs 11 residues. V lost 5 bases to trimming and J lost 15 bases; unmatched junction nucleotides: 8. The CDR3: CSAAGTSKPFF. For the CDR3, the DNA is TGCAGTGCTGCAGGGACTAGCAAGCCGTTCTTC.

This clonotype came up a few times. This chain uses TRBV6-2 or TRBV6-3 with TRBJ1-6; D is unclear. Looked up from germline, CDR1 is MNHEY and CDR2 is SVGEGT. The CDR3 is 14 amino acids. V lost 1 base and J 6 bases, leaving 7 bases between the germline ends. CDR3: CASSYWETNSPLHF. The CDR3 region has the DNA TGTGCCAGCAGTTACTGGGAGACTAATTCACCCCTCCACTTT.

The gene calls are TRBV11-1 and TRBJ2-1; D possibly corresponds to TRBD2 (6 bases). In germline, CDR1 is SGHAT, CDR2 FQDESV (reference sequence). The V and J ends lost 5 bases and 3 bases respectively, with 17 bases between them. The CDR3 extends over 16 amino acids. The CDR3 here is CASSNPPAGIYNEQFF. CDR3 nucleotides: TGTGCCAGCAGCAACCCCCCGGCGGGAATCTACAATGAGCAGTTCTTC.

This clonotype turned up a few times. The chain employs TRBV10-3 and TRBJ2-3, with D possibly being TRBD1 (5 bases). Germline values: CDR1 ENHRY, CDR2 SYGVKD. This CDR3 is built from 12 residues. Trimming took 10 bases from V and 2 from J, leaving 10 bases between them. The CDR3 is CATRQLTDTQYF. DNA for the CDR3: TGTGCCACTAGACAGCTCACAGATACGCAGTATTTT.